Here is one T cell receptor (beta chain) with its context. The antigen it recognizes is unknown. Nothing much larger sits one base from this clone, and base qualities are not available. The CDR3 regions of human TCRbeta chains were analyzed by immunosequencing. The original pipeline was this. Repertoire TCRs were matched against a reference library of SARS-CoV-2-specific TCRs generated with the MIRA antigen-specificity platform. Breadth meant the fraction of unique TCRs that were SARS-CoV-2-associated, whereas depth meant the fraction of total T cells that were SARS-CoV-2-associated. Using the MIRA data, each spike-specific TCR was assigned both to the spike region to which the TCR was reactive and to a CD4 or CD8 class. Log10-transformed breadth and depth values were compared by one-way ANOVA with Sidak's multiple comparisons tests. TCRdb retrieved this table from immuneACCESS and kept in-frame rearrangements only. Not all clones are present; in checked studies, unresolved V genes account for under half, and no reason is known for the remainder. Clonal size and the V and J genes are those of that table, whereas D and trimming came from the DNA. Recorded for this sample are about 120,000 clones; approximately 94% of them occurred a single time. The ten largest clones add up to about 5% of the sample.

The CDR3 numbers 12 residues from cysteine through phenylalanine. The entry retains the CDR3 DNA only, 36 bases that are in frame from base 1. From the germline V gene, CDR1 is MDHEN and CDR2 is SYDVKM. V loses 3 bases of germline sequence and J loses 4 bases, and the interval between the two ends is 6 bases. Read against the paper, the sample's time point label means: about 28 days (+/-7) after the second vaccine dose. AZD1222 recipients with second doses at about 4 weeks or about 12 weeks were pooled, because spike-specific TCR depth and breadth did not differ between schedules. Samples from vaccinated people were obtained from the UK trials COV001 and COV002, which included a single-blind randomized controlled phase 2/3 trial of AZD1222 (ChAdOx1 nCoV-19) in healthy adults. For TCRbeta chain sequencing, PBMC samples were collected from trial participants at day 0 and at day 28 after the second dose.

The data are from a study of T cell responses to AZD1222 COVID-19 vaccine (dated by TCRdb to about 2021). Background on the whole study: A total of just over 230 trial participants underwent TCR sequencing, of whom about 210 received two doses of AZD1222 and about 25 received two doses of the MenACWY control vaccine. Trial participants were enrolled into age subgroups of 18-55, 56-69 and 70-plus years, which contained 148, 28 and 57 TCR-sequenced participants, respectively. Paper-wide results and their limitations: No day 14 peak-response samples were available, so repertoires were characterized only after the peak T cell response. After two AZD1222 doses, spike-specific TCR breadth and depth were significantly higher than at day 0 and than in MenACWY recipients. Reportedly, almost half of the unique spike-specific TCRs recognized epitopes lying outside the regions that are mutated in the B.1.351 and B.1.1.7 variants. The whole spike protein was spanned by vaccine-associated CD4 TCRs, and dominant responses were seen in regions 160-218 and 743-854. Conclusions about previously exposed vaccinees are limited, since just a handful of AZD1222 recipients were seropositive for SARS-CoV-2 at baseline. The 56-69-year group was small, and its depth increase did not reach significance, likely because of low power. Participants were mostly white British and included more females than males, and it was suggested by the authors that clonal diversity may have been underestimated.

The sequence is built from TRBV28 and TRBJ1-2, and TRBD1 may be the D gene, going by 6 matching bases. This clonotype was obtained from an adult who received the AZD1222 COVID-19 vaccine. The sample consisted of peripheral blood, taken 28 days after the second AZD1222 dose. The CDR3 reads CASSLDSYGYTF. At the DNA level, the sequence is TGTGCCAGCAGTTTGGACAGCTATGGCTACACCTTC.